The 13 T cell receptor beta chains given below trace back to one sample, sequenced in a study of blood T cells in healthy people across ages. Alongside a J-beta primer mix, a sample-barcoded 5' primer served in a second PCR lasting about 6 to 11 cycles. Each CDR3 protein gets one entry after TCRdb re-called the 5' RACE reads with MiXCR. The sample comprises 600,000 to 1,000,000 distinct CDR3 sequences, roughly 25% of which are singletons, and under 4.5% rests with the top ten. These data also featured in a second study, about T cells of mothers and their children.

The sample was blood. Receptor source: a boy aged 5 to 17 in good health.

The chain recombines TRBV14 with TRBJ2-5; 14 bases agree with TRBD2. TRBJ2-7 explains the end of the DNA better; the J call may be wrong. Germline V gives CDR1 SGHDN, CDR2 FVKESK. This CDR3 region has 18 residues. DNA for the CDR3: TGTGCCAGCAGCCAAGGCACCCCGGGACTAGCGGGAGTCCACGAGCAGTACTTC. As protein: CASSQGTPGLAGVHEQYF.

This clonotype was counted a single time. The rearrangement links TRBV28 to TRBJ1-6, with a weak D call TRBD1 (5 bases). CDR3 length: 14 residues. Germline loops: CDR1 MDHEN, CDR2 SYDVKM. V lost 7 bases, J lost 8 bases, and 15 bases lay in between. The CDR3 loop is CASTRGTFDSPLHF. CDR3 nucleotide sequence: TGTGCCAGCACACGAGGGACGTTTGATTCACCCCTCCACTTT.

This clonotype was counted a few times. This chain connects TRBV20-1 to TRBJ2-1; D gene unclear. Near its end, the DNA agrees better with TRBJ2-5, so the J call may be wrong. This CDR3 is 12 amino acids long. In germline, CDR1 is DFQATT, CDR2 SNEGSKA (reference sequence). CDR3 sequence reads: CSARDYIETQYF. The CDR3 DNA sequence: TGCAGTGCTAGAGACTATATCGAGACCCAGTACTTC.

The sample holds a few counts of this clonotype. The J gene is TRBJ2-7, the V gene TRBV7-2; maybe TRBD1 (5 bases). Germline CDR1 SGHTA, CDR2 FQGNSA. The CDR3 has 15 residues. Trimming pared 6 bases from V and 0 bases from J, leaving 15 bases between. CDR3 sequence: CASSGGAWSSYEQYF. The DNA for the CDR3 is TGTGCCAGCAGTGGTGGGGCATGGAGCTCCTACGAGCAGTACTTC.

The J gene is TRBJ2-3, the V gene TRBV12-3 or TRBV12-4, with a possible D match to TRBD1 (5 bases). Trimming shortened V by 6 bases and J by 6 bases, and 13 bases separated the two germline ends. This CDR3 is 13 amino acids long. The CDR3 region is CASSRAIADTQYF. CDR3 sequence (DNA): TGTGCCAGCAGCAGGGCCATCGCGGATACGCAGTATTTT.

The rearrangement links TRBV28 to TRBJ2-5, with 7 bases aligning to TRBD2. The J call could be wrong; TRBJ2-7 is a better fit for the DNA end. Germline V gene sequence: CDR1 MDHEN, CDR2 SYDVKM. This CDR3 has 15 residues. The CDR3 DNA sequence: TGTGCCAGCAGTCTACAGCGGGACTATCCCTACGAGCAGTACTTC. Translating gives CASSLQRDYPYEQYF.

Turning to this clonotype: One end of the junction varies from germline; a read error may be responsible. This sequence joins TRBV29-1 and TRBJ2-4; 10 bases match TRBD1. Germline V gene sequence: CDR1 SQVTM, CDR2 ANQGSEA. The CDR3 loop spans 14 amino acids. The chain's CDR3 is CSVSGQGTKTIQYF. The DNA for the CDR3 is TGCAGCGTTTCGGGACAGGGGACCAAAACCATTCAGTACTTC.

This clonotype was detected a few times. CDR3 protein: CASSPTGPNEKLFF. Written as DNA, the CDR3 is TGTGCCAGCAGTCCGACAGGGCCTAATGAAAAACTGTTTTTT. The gene calls are TRBV5-4 and TRBJ1-4; 7 bases fit TRBD1. The CDR3 runs 14 residues. CDR1 is SGHNT and CDR2 is YYREEE in the germline V gene (reference sequence). V was pared by 5 bases and J by 3 bases, with 4 bases of the junction left unmatched.

The gene calls are TRBV9 and TRBJ2-1; D remains ambiguous. CDR3 length equals 14 residues. The germline V gene has CDR1 SGDLS and CDR2 YYNGEE. Trimming removed 3 bases from V and 8 bases from J, with 15 bases in between. The CDR3 is CASSGNRNQDEQFF. CDR3 bases: TGTGCCAGCAGCGGGAATCGTAACCAGGATGAGCAGTTCTTC.

This clonotype came up a few times. The V and J genes are TRBV5-1 and TRBJ2-1; weak D call: TRBD2 (6 bases). With 0 bases removed from V and 5 bases from J, the gap between germline ends came to 18 bases. The length of the CDR3 is 17 residues. From germline, CDR1 is SGHRS and CDR2 YFSETQ. CDR3 nucleotides: TGCGCCAGCAGCTTGGAGTTCTTGTTGCGCGGGGACAATGAGCAGTTCTTC. Protein sequence: CASSLEFLLRGDNEQFF.

With regard to this clonotype: The final CDR3 position lacks the conserved phenylalanine or tryptophan, pointing to a likely read error. The chain carries TRBV20-1 and TRBJ2-6; no clear D. Germline V gene sequence: CDR1 DFQATT, CDR2 SNEGSKA (reference sequence). This CDR3 comprises 13 residues. Trimming took 6 bases from V and 1 from J, leaving 7 bases between them. This CDR3 is CSASKSGANVLTL. In nucleotides, the CDR3 is TGCAGTGCGTCGAAGTCTGGGGCCAACGTCCTGACTCTC.

The gene calls are TRBV6-1 and TRBJ2-7; no clear D gene. The CDR3 runs to 11 residues. The germline V and J ends were trimmed by 6 bases and 3 bases, with 6 bases remaining between them. Per germline, CDR1 MNHNS and CDR2 SASEGT. The DNA of the CDR3 is TGTGCCAGCAGGGTGATCTACGAGCAGTACTTC. Residues: CASRVIYEQYF.

The chain has TRBV7-2 and TRBJ2-5, with 8 bases that match TRBD1. Germline CDR1 reads SGHTA; CDR2 reads FQGNSA. The V segment lost 0 bases and the J segment 5 bases; nucleotides outside the gene matches: 5. The CDR3 is 15 amino acids. The CDR3 sequence: CASSLAINRGETQYF. DNA for the CDR3: TGTGCCAGCAGCTTAGCGATAAACAGGGGGGAGACCCAGTACTTC.